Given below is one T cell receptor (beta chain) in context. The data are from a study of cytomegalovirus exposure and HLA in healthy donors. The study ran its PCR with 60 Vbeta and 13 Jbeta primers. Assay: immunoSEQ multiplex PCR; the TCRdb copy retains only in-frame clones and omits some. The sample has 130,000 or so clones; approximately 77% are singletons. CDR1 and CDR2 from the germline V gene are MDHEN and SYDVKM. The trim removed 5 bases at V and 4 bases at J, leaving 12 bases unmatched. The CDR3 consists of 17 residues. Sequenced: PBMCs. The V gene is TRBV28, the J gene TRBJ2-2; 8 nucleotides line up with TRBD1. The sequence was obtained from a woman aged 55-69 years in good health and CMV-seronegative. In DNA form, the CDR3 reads TGTGCCAGCAGTCTACGCCGGACAGGGATGTTCACCGGGGAGCTGTTTTTT. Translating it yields CASSLRRTGMFTGELFF.